A selection of T cell receptor beta chains follows, all from one sample in a study of cytomegalovirus exposure and HLA in healthy donors. Sequenced by immunoSEQ multiplex PCR; TCRdb stores in-frame clones only, minus some. Among 200,000 to 300,000 clones listed, 70% to 90% were seen once. Sequencing was done on a sample of PBMCs. The source is a girl aged 2-10 years in good health and CMV-seronegative. Each CDR3 is given with its conserved first and last residue.

v_call: TRBV6-1
j_call: TRBJ2-1
cdr3_aa: CASSVAGGPAEQFF

v_call: TRBV7-9
j_call: TRBJ1-1
cdr3_aa: CSSSLEGARGTEAFF

v_call: TRBV7-9
j_call: TRBJ1-2
cdr3_aa: CASSLGGQGGYGYTF

v_call: TRBV25-1
j_call: TRBJ1-2
cdr3_aa: CASSEYESFYGYTF

v_call: TRBV19
j_call: TRBJ2-7
cdr3_aa: CASGIQGAIQYF

v_call: TRBV6-1
j_call: TRBJ1-3
cdr3_aa: CASSVPRGTGTKPVNTIYF

v_call: TRBV25-1
j_call: TRBJ1-1
cdr3_aa: CASKRRDTEAFF

v_call: TRBV6-5
j_call: TRBJ1-4
cdr3_aa: CASSYSRDSTNEKLFF

v_call: TRBV12-5
j_call: TRBJ1-1
cdr3_aa: CASGTGTGNTEAFF

v_call: TRBV6-4
j_call: TRBJ2-1
cdr3_aa: CASSDSSGSYNEQFF

v_call: TRBV5-5
j_call: TRBJ1-2
cdr3_aa: CASSLGQGGYTF